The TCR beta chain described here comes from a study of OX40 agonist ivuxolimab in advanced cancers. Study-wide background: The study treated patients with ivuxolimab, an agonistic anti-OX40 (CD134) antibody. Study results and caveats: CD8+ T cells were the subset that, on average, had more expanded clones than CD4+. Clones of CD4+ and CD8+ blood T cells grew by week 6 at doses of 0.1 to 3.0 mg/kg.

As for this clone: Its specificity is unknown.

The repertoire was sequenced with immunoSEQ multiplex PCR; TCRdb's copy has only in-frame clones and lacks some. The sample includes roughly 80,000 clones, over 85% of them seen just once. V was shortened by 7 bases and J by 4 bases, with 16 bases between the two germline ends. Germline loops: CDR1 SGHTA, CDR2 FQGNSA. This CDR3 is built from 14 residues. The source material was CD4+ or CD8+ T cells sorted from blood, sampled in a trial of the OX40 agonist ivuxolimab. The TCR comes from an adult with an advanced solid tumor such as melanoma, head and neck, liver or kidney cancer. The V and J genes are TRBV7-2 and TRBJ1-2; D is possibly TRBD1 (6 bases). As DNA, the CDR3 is TGTGCCAGCAACAGGAGGGGGGCAGGCTATGGCTACACCTTC. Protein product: CASNRRGAGYGYTF. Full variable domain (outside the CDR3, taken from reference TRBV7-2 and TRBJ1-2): GAGVSQSPSNKVTEKGKDVELRCDPISGHTALYWYRQSLGQGLEFLIYFQGNSAPDKSGLPSDRFSAERTGGSVSTLTIQRTQQEDSAVYLCASNRRGAGYGYTFGSGTRLTVV.